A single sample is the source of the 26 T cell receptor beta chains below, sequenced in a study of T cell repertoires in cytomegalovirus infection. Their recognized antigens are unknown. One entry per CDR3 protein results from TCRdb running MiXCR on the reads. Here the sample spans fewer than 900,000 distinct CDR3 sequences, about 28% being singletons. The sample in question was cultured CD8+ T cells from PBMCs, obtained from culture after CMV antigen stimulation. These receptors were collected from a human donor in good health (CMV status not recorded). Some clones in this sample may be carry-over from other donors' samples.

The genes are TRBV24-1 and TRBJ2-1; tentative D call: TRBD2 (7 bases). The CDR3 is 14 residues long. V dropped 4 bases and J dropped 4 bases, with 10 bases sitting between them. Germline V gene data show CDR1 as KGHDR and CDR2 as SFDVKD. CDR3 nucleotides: TGTGCCACCAGTGACGGGGGGCTATACAATGAGCAGTTCTTC. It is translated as CATSDGGLYNEQFF.

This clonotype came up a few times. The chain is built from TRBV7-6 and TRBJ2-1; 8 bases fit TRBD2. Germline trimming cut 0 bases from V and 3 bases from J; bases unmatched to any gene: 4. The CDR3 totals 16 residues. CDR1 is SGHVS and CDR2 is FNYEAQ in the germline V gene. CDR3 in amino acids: CASSLAQRGFYNEQFF. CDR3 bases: TGTGCCAGCAGCTTAGCCCAGCGGGGGTTCTACAATGAGCAGTTCTTC.

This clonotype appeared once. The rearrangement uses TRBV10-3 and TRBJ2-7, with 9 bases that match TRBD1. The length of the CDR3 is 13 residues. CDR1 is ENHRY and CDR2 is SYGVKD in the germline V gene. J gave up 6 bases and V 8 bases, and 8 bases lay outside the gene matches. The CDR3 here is CAILDDRGAEQYF. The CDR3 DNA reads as TGTGCCATCCTTGACGACAGGGGGGCCGAGCAGTACTTC.

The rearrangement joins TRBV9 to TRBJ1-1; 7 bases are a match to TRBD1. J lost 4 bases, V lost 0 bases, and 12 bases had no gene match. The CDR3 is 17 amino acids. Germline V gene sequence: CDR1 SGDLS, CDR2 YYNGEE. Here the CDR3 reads CASSVGSAPGGVTEAFF. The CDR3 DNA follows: TGTGCCAGCAGCGTAGGGTCTGCACCAGGGGGGGTCACTGAAGCTTTCTTT. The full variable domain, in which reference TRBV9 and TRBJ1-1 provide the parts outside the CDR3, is DSGVTQTPKHLITATGQRVTLRCSPRSGDLSVYWYQQSLDQGLQFLIQYYNGEERAKGNILERFSAQQFPDLHSELNLSSLELGDSALYFCASSVGSAPGGVTEAFFGQGTRLTVV.

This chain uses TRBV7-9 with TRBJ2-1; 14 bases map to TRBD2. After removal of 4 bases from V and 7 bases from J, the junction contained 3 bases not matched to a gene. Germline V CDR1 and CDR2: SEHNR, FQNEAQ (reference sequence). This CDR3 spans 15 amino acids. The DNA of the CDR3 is TGTGCCAGCAGCTCGACTAGCGGGGGGGGGAATGAGCAGTTCTTC. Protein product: CASSSTSGGGNEQFF.

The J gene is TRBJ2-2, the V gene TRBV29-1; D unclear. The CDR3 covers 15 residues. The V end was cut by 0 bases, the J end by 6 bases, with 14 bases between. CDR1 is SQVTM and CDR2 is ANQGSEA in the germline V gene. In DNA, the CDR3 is TGCAGCGTTGAAGATTTGGCAGGAAGCCCCGGGGAGCTGTTTTTT. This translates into CSVEDLAGSPGELFF.

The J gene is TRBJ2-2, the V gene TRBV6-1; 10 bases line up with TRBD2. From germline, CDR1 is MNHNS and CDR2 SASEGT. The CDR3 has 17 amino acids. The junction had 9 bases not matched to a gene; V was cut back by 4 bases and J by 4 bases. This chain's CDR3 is CASSVRLAGASTGELFF. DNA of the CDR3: TGTGCCAGCAGTGTCCGGCTAGCGGGGGCCAGCACCGGGGAGCTGTTTTTT.

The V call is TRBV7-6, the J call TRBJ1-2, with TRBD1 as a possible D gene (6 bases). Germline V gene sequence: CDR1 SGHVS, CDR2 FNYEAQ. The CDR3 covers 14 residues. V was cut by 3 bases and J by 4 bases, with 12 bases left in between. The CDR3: CASSLADRLYGYTF. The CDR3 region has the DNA TGTGCCAGCAGCTTGGCCGACAGGCTCTATGGCTACACCTTC.

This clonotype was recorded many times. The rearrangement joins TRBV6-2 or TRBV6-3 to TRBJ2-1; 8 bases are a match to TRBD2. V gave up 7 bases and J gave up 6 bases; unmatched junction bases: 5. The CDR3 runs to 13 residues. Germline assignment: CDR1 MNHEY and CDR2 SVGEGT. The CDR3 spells CASTGGAFNEQFF. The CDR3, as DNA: TGTGCCAGCACCGGGGGGGCTTTCAATGAGCAGTTCTTC.

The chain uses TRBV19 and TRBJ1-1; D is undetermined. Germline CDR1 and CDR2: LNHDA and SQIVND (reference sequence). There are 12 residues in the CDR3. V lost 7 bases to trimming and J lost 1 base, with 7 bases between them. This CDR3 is CASIDWNTEAFF. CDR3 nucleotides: TGTGCCAGTATAGATTGGAACACTGAAGCTTTCTTT.

Written as DNA, the CDR3 is TGTGCCAGCAGTTACTCTACAGTTTACGAGCAGTACTTC. It is translated as CASSYSTVYEQYF. The V call is TRBV6-5, the J call TRBJ2-7, with D unresolved. Trimming pared 0 bases from V and 4 bases from J, leaving 7 bases between. This CDR3 has 13 amino acids. CDR1 and CDR2 (germline): MNHEY, SVGAGI.

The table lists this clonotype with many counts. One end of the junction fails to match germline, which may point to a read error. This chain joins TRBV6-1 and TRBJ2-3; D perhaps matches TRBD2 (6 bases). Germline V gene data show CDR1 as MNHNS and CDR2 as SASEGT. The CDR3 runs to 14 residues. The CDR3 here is CASSAGGSTDTQYF. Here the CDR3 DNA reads TGTGCTAGCAGCGCCGGGGGTAGCACAGATACGCAGTATTTT.

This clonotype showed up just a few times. CDR3 loop: CAATDRKGGELFF. CDR3 sequence (DNA): TGTGCCGCCACGGACAGAAAGGGCGGGGAGCTGTTTTTT. This sequence joins TRBV6-5 and TRBJ2-2, with D tentatively TRBD1 (6 bases). V lost 11 bases and J 7 bases, leaving 17 bases between the germline ends. Germline V CDR1 and CDR2: MNHEY, SVGAGI. The CDR3 length is 13 residues.

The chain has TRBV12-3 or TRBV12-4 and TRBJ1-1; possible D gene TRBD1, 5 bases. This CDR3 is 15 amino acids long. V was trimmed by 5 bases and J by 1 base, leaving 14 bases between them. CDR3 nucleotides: TGTGCCAGCAGTCTACCCTCCACAGGGAACACTGAAGCTTTCTTT. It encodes CASSLPSTGNTEAFF.

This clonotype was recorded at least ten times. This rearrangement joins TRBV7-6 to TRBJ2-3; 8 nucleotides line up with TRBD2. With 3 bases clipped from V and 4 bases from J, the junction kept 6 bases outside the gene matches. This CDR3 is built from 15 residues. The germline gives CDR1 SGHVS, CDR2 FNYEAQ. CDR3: CASSLDGGASDTQYF. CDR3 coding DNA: TGTGCCAGCAGCTTGGACGGGGGGGCGTCAGATACGCAGTATTTT.

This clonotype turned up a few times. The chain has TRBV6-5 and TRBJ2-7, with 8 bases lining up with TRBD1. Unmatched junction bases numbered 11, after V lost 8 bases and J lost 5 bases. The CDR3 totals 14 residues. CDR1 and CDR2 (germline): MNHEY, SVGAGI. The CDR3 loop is CASCWTGIGDEQYF. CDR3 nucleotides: TGTGCCAGCTGCTGGACAGGGATCGGCGACGAGCAGTACTTC.

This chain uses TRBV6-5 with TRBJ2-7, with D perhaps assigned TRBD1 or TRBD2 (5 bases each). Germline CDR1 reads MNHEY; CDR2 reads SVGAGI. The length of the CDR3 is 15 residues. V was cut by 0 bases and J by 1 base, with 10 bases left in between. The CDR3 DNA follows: TGTGCCAGCAGTTACTCGGGGGAAGGGTCCTACGAGCAGTACTTC. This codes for CASSYSGEGSYEQYF.

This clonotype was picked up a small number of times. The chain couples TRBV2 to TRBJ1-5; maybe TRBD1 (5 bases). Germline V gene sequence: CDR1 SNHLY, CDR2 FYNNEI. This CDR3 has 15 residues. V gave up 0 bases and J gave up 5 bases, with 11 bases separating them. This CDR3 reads CASSEAWTRYQPQHF. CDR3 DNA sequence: TGTGCCAGCAGTGAAGCCTGGACAAGATATCAGCCCCAGCATTTT. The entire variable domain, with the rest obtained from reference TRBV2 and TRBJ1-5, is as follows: EPEVTQTPSHQVTQMGQEVILRCVPISNHLYFYWYRQILGQKVEFLVSFYNNEISEKSEIFDDQFSVERPDGSNFTLKIRSTKLEDSAMYFCASSEAWTRYQPQHFGDGTRLSIL.

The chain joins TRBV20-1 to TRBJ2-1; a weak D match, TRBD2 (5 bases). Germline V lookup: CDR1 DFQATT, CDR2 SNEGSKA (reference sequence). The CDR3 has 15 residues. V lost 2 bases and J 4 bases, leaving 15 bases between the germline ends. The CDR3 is CSARQIPGEYNEQFF. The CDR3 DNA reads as TGCAGTGCTAGACAAATACCCGGGGAATACAATGAGCAGTTCTTC.

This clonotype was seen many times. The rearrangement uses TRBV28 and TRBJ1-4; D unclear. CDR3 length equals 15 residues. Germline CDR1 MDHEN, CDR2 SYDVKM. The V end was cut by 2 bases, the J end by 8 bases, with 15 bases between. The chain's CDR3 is CASSLAARAGEKLFF. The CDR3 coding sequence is TGTGCCAGCAGTTTAGCAGCGAGGGCAGGAGAAAAACTGTTTTTT.

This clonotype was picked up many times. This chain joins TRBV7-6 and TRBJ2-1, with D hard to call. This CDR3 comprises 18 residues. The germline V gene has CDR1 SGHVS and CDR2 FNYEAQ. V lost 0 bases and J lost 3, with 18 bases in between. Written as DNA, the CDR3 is TGTGCCAGCAGCTTAGCAGAAAAGGTCCCACTCTACTACAATGAGCAGTTCTTC. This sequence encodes CASSLAEKVPLYYNEQFF.

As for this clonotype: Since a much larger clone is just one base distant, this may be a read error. This chain's CDR3 is CASNRSTDSNTEAFF. CDR3 in DNA: TGTGCCAGCAATCGATCGACAGATTCGAACACTGAAGCTTTCTTT. The chain employs TRBV6-5 and TRBJ1-1; maybe TRBD1 (5 bases). This CDR3 contains 15 residues. CDR1 is MNHEY and CDR2 is SVGAGI in the germline V gene. Trimming shortened V by 7 bases and J by 1 base, and 16 bases separated the two germline ends.

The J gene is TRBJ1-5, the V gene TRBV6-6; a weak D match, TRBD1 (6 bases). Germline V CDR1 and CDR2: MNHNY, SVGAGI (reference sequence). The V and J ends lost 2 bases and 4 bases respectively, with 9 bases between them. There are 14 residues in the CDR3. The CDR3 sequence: CASSYRGENQPQHF. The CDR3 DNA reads TGTGCCAGCAGTTACAGGGGGGAGAATCAGCCCCAGCATTTT.

The CDR3 is CASGGAYEQYF. In DNA, the CDR3 is TGTGCCAGCGGGGGGGCCTACGAGCAGTACTTC. This chain links TRBV6-5 with TRBJ2-7, with TRBD2 identical over 7 bases. CDR1 MNHEY and CDR2 SVGAGI come from the germline V gene. V lost 8 bases, J lost 2 bases, and 0 bases stayed unmatched. The CDR3 length is 11 residues.

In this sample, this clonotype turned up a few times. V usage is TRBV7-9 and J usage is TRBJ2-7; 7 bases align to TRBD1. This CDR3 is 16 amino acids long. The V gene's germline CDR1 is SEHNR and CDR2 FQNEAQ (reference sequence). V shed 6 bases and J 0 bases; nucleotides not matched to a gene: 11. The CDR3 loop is CASSRDEGQFSYEQYF. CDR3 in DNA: TGTGCCAGCAGTCGAGACGAGGGACAGTTCTCCTACGAGCAGTACTTC.

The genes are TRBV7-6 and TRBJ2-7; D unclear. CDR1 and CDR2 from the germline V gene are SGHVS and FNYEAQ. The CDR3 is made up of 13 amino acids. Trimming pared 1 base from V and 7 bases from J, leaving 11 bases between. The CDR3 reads CASSLGSLGEQYV. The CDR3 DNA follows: TGTGCCAGCAGCTTAGGGTCCCTGGGGGAGCAGTACGTC.